This TCR beta chain originates from a study of T cell responses to AZD1222 COVID-19 vaccine. Assay used: immunoSEQ multiplex PCR; TCRdb lists only in-frame clones, some missing. The sample lists 150,000 to 180,000 clones; 90% were seen once. Per germline, CDR1 MNHEY and CDR2 SMNVEV (reference sequence). The CDR3 has 20 amino acids. The V segment lost 0 bases and the J segment 7 bases; nucleotides outside the gene matches: 20. The sequencing here drew on peripheral blood, taken 28 days after the second AZD1222 dose. The rearrangement uses TRBV27 and TRBJ1-2; TRBD1 matches at 10 bases. The sequence was obtained from an adult who received the AZD1222 COVID-19 vaccine. The CDR3 reads CASSLSGHYSPGTGERGYTF. Written as DNA, the CDR3 is TGTGCCAGCAGTTTATCTGGCCATTACAGTCCCGGGACAGGGGAGCGTGGCTACACCTTC.